The 24 T cell receptor beta chains in this list originate from one sample, sequenced in a study of shared clonotypes between healthy human individuals. TCRdb's table, derived via immunoSEQ multiplex PCR, lists solely in-frame clones and lacks some. This table holds some 790,000 clones, approximately 72% found once. The sample comprised memory CD4+ T cells sorted from blood. The subset here: CD45RA-negative fraction. Receptors were obtained from a woman aged 25 to 39 in good health.

The chain uses TRBV28 and TRBJ2-1; 7 nucleotides agree with TRBD2. Trimming at V came to 7 bases and at J to 15 bases, leaving 21 bases not matched to a gene. The CDR3 sequence is 15 residues long. From germline, CDR1 is MDHEN and CDR2 SYDVKM. The CDR3 nucleotides read TGTGCCAGCACTGGGGGAGCTAGCGGCTCTCTTGAGGGGTTCTTC. Translation gives CASTGGASGSLEGFF. Looking up the rest from reference TRBV28 and TRBJ2-1 gives the full variable domain: DVKVTQSSRYLVKRTGEKVFLECVQDMDHENMFWYRQDPGLGLRLIYFSYDVKMKEKGDIPEGYSVSREKKERFSLILESASTNQTSMYLCASTGGASGSLEGFFGPGTRLTVL.

The J gene is TRBJ2-3, the V gene TRBV5-1; TRBD2 agrees at 8 bases. Per the germline V gene, CDR1 is SGHRS and CDR2 is YFSETQ. Germline trimming cut 4 bases from V and 5 bases from J; bases unmatched to any gene: 6. This CDR3 region has 14 residues. CDR3 residues: CASSTRLARDTQYF. In DNA, the CDR3 is TGCGCCAGCAGCACCCGACTAGCGCGAGATACGCAGTATTTT. Together with reference TRBV5-1 and TRBJ2-3, the CDR3 gives the full variable domain: KAGVTQTPRYLIKTRGQQVTLSCSPISGHRSVSWYQQTPGQGLQFLFEYFSETQRNKGNFPGRFSGRQFSNSRSEMNVSTLELGDSALYLCASSTRLARDTQYFGPGTRLTVL.

This clone showed up just a few times. CDR3 DNA sequence: TGCAGCGTTGACACTAGCGGGAACTACAATGAGCAGTTCTTC. It specifies CSVDTSGNYNEQFF. This chain connects TRBV29-1 to TRBJ2-1, with 10 bases lining up with TRBD2. Germline lookup yields CDR1 SQVTM and CDR2 ANQGSEA. The V gene end was trimmed by 3 bases and the J gene end by 3 bases; junction bases not matched to a gene: 2. This CDR3 is built from 14 residues.

This chain connects TRBV5-1 to TRBJ2-1; TRBD1 agrees at 10 bases. The ends lost 4 bases at V and 7 bases at J; junction bases unmatched: 5. The CDR3 covers 14 residues. Germline V gene data show CDR1 as SGHRS and CDR2 as YFSETQ. The DNA of the CDR3 is TGCGCCAGCAGCGGACAGGGGGGCCGGAATGAGCAGTTCTTC. Translated: CASSGQGGRNEQFF.

V gene TRBV30 combines with J gene TRBJ2-5; 7 nucleotides agree with TRBD1. The DNA end lines up better with TRBJ2-7; the J call may be wrong. The CDR3 is 16 residues long. Germline V CDR1 and CDR2: GTSNPN, SVGIG (reference sequence). CDR3 DNA: TGTGCCTGGAGTGTAATTCTATGGGACAGCTCCTACGAGCAGTACTTC. Translated, it gives CAWSVILWDSSYEQYF.

The V and J genes are TRBV29-1 and TRBJ2-7, with TRBD2 matching over 14 bases. The V gene end was trimmed by 6 bases and the J gene end by 6 bases; junction bases not matched to a gene: 4. Germline lookup yields CDR1 SQVTM and CDR2 ANQGSEA. The length of the CDR3 is 13 residues. The CDR3 here is CSVPGLAGVEQYF. The CDR3 nucleotides are TGCAGCGTCCCGGGACTAGCGGGAGTCGAGCAGTACTTC.

V gene TRBV4-2 combines with J gene TRBJ1-2, with 11 bases lining up with TRBD1. Losses at the gene ends were 2 bases for V and 4 bases for J; bases not matched to a gene: 6. The CDR3 contains 16 residues. Germline CDR1 reads LGHNA; CDR2 reads YNFKEQ. The CDR3 is CASSQPRTGGGYGYTF. The CDR3 DNA reads TGTGCCAGCAGCCAACCGCGGACAGGGGGCGGCTATGGCTACACCTTC.

The chain couples TRBV4-2 to TRBJ2-1; unclear D gene. The CDR3 runs to 16 residues. V was cut by 0 bases and J by 0 bases, with 9 bases left in between. Germline lookup yields CDR1 LGHNA and CDR2 YNFKEQ. This CDR3 reads CASSQDPENSYNEQFF. The DNA for the CDR3 is TGTGCCAGCAGCCAAGATCCCGAAAACTCCTACAATGAGCAGTTCTTC.

The J gene is TRBJ2-3, the V gene TRBV28, with D maybe TRBD2 (6 bases). The CDR3 has 15 residues. Per the germline V gene, CDR1 is MDHEN and CDR2 is SYDVKM. Trimming stripped 7 bases from V and 4 bases from J, with 18 bases between. The CDR3 region has the DNA TGTGCCAGCACCTACGGGGCGGCGGGACCAGATACGCAGTATTTT. Its protein product is CASTYGAAGPDTQYF.

The rearrangement joins TRBV6-1 to TRBJ1-2; D ambiguous. From germline, CDR1 is MNHNS and CDR2 SASEGT. The CDR3 is 15 amino acids. Trimming removed 2 bases from V and 1 base from J, with 11 bases in between. CDR3 coding DNA: TGTGCCAGCAGTGAACAAGGGCAGATTAACTATGGCTACACCTTC. It yields the protein CASSEQGQINYGYTF.

The rearrangement uses TRBV19 and TRBJ2-7; 8 bases are a match to TRBD2. The CDR3 runs to 14 residues. CDR1 is LNHDA and CDR2 is SQIVND in the germline V gene (reference sequence). V gave up 6 bases and J gave up 5 bases; unmatched junction bases: 9. The DNA for the CDR3 is TGTGCCAGTAGAAAGCGGGGGTCAGAGGACGAGCAGTACTTC. This sequence encodes CASRKRGSEDEQYF.

This chain connects TRBV4-1 to TRBJ2-1, with a weak D call TRBD2 (5 bases). Per the germline V gene, CDR1 is MGHRA and CDR2 is YSYEKL. This CDR3 is 16 amino acids long. V lost 3 bases and J lost 5, with 17 bases in between. Written as DNA, the CDR3 is TGCGCCAGCAGCCACCGTGGTTGGAGCGGTGACAATGAGCAGTTCTTC. Encoded protein: CASSHRGWSGDNEQFF.

The chain carries TRBV7-9 and TRBJ2-1; 11 bases match TRBD2. J lost 7 bases, V lost 5 bases, and 7 bases had no gene match. The germline V gene encodes CDR1 SEHNR and CDR2 FQNEAQ (reference sequence). The length of the CDR3 is 15 residues. The DNA of the CDR3 is TGTGCCAGCAGCGCACCGGGACTAGCGGATAATGAGCAGTTCTTC. Translated: CASSAPGLADNEQFF.

V is TRBV10-3 and J is TRBJ2-7; TRBD1 is a possible D gene (5 bases). Per the germline V gene, CDR1 is ENHRY and CDR2 is SYGVKD. Between the trimmed V and J ends, which lost 0 bases and 5 bases, there was a span of 14 bases. CDR3 length: 15 amino acids. CDR3 DNA sequence: TGTGCCATCAGTGAGTCTGCGACAGTCAGCCACGAGCAGTACTTC. Its translation is CAISESATVSHEQYF.

The gene calls are TRBV2 and TRBJ1-1; D not resolved. Germline V gene data show CDR1 as SNHLY and CDR2 as FYNNEI. The V end lost 7 bases, the J end lost 0 bases, and 12 bases lay between the germline ends. The CDR3 has 14 amino acids. CDR3 sequence: CASNRRMMNTEAFF. The CDR3 coding sequence is TGTGCCAGCAACCGACGGATGATGAACACTGAAGCTTTCTTT. Together with reference TRBV2 and TRBJ1-1, the CDR3 gives the full variable domain: EPEVTQTPSHQVTQMGQEVILRCVPISNHLYFYWYRQILGQKVEFLVSFYNNEISEKSEIFDDQFSVERPDGSNFTLKIRSTKLEDSAMYFCASNRRMMNTEAFFGQGTRLTVV.

This clone was observed many times. The rearrangement uses TRBV28 and TRBJ1-2; weak D call: TRBD1 (5 bases). Trimming took off 4 bases at V and 7 bases at J, with 13 bases between the two ends. CDR3 length equals 13 residues. Germline loops: CDR1 MDHEN, CDR2 SYDVKM. CDR3 sequence (DNA): TGTGCCAGCAGTTACCAGGGAAATCGTGGCTACACCTTC. Protein sequence: CASSYQGNRGYTF.

CDR3 sequence reads: CASSSWTSGKQETQYF. The CDR3, as DNA: TGTGCCAGCAGCTCCTGGACTAGCGGGAAACAAGAGACCCAGTACTTC. V gene TRBV13 combines with J gene TRBJ2-5; the match to TRBD2 covers 12 bases. The germline gives CDR1 PRHDT, CDR2 FYEKMQ (reference sequence). CDR3 length: 16 amino acids. V was pared by 4 bases and J by 2 bases, with 5 bases of the junction left unmatched.

A remark on this clone: The sample contains more than one DNA sequence encoding this CDR3. The V gene is TRBV18, the J gene TRBJ1-1, with 7 positions matching TRBD1. Trimming at V came to 6 bases and at J to 1 base, leaving 2 bases not matched to a gene. Germline lookup yields CDR1 KGHSH and CDR2 LQKENI. The CDR3 length is 13 residues. CDR3 loop: CASSPGGNTEAFF. In DNA form, the CDR3 reads TGTGCCAGCTCGCCAGGGGGGAACACTGAAGCTTTCTTT.

The chain has TRBV28 and TRBJ2-5; weak D call: TRBD1 (6 bases). Germline V CDR1 and CDR2: MDHEN, SYDVKM. The V and J ends lost 8 bases and 5 bases respectively, with 15 bases between them. The CDR3 runs to 13 residues. This chain's CDR3 is CASSTRGWETQYF. As DNA, the CDR3 is TGTGCCAGCTCCACGAGGGGGTGGGAGACCCAGTACTTC.

V and J are TRBV6-6 and TRBJ2-4, with D unresolved. In germline, CDR1 is MNHNY, CDR2 SVGAGI (reference sequence). Trimming took 2 bases from V and 2 from J, leaving 10 bases between them. CDR3 size: 15 residues. The CDR3 nucleotides read TGTGCCAGCAGTTACAAAGGGTCAACCAAAAACATTCAGTACTTC. Its translation is CASSYKGSTKNIQYF.

The chain is built from TRBV5-6 and TRBJ2-7, with TRBD1 as a possible D gene (6 bases). CDR1 SGHDT and CDR2 YYEEEE come from the germline V gene. The ends were cut back, 2 bases at V and 0 bases at J, with 15 bases in the middle. The CDR3 covers 16 residues. CDR3 nucleotides: TGTGCCAGCAGCTTTAAGACAGGTCTAAGCTCCTACGAGCAGTACTTC. This encodes CASSFKTGLSSYEQYF.

The V gene is TRBV18, the J gene TRBJ1-1; D is undetermined. The V gene lost 2 bases and the J gene lost 4 bases, with 11 bases spanning the gap. Germline V gene lookup returns CDR1 KGHSH and CDR2 LQKENI. The CDR3 spans 14 residues. CDR3 coding DNA: TGTGCCAGCTCACCAAACGGCGGCGGCACTGAAGCTTTCTTT. Its protein is CASSPNGGGTEAFF.

The chain carries TRBV19 and TRBJ1-2; 7 bases line up with TRBD1. Germline V CDR1 and CDR2: LNHDA, SQIVND (reference sequence). The CDR3 is 12 residues long. The junction had 0 bases not matched to a gene; V was cut back by 5 bases and J by 3 bases. CDR3 nucleotides: TGTGCCAGTAGTGACAGGGACTATGGCTACACCTTC. Its protein is CASSDRDYGYTF.

The chain is built from TRBV5-1 and TRBJ2-5; 8 nucleotides line up with TRBD1. Germline V CDR1 and CDR2: SGHRS, YFSETQ. The CDR3 has 14 amino acids. Unmatched junction bases numbered 2, after V lost 0 bases and J lost 4 bases. CDR3 coding DNA: TGCGCCAGCAGCTTGGCGGGACAGGCAGAGACCCAGTACTTC. Translating it yields CASSLAGQAETQYF. The whole variable domain, filled in from reference TRBV5-1 and TRBJ2-5, reads KAGVTQTPRYLIKTRGQQVTLSCSPISGHRSVSWYQQTPGQGLQFLFEYFSETQRNKGNFPGRFSGRQFSNSRSEMNVSTLELGDSALYLCASSLAGQAETQYFGPGTRLLVL.